Shown below are 29 T cell receptor beta chains from a single sample sequenced in a study of T cell responses to AZD1222 COVID-19 vaccine. Assay: immunoSEQ multiplex PCR; the TCRdb copy retains only in-frame clones and omits some. The sample shows about 200,000 clones, roughly 92% of them seen only once. The material sequenced was peripheral blood, taken 28 days after the second dose of the MenACWY control vaccine. These receptors all come from an adult who received the MenACWY meningococcal vaccine as a control.

The genes are TRBV7-3 and TRBJ2-2; D might be TRBD1 (7 bases). Trimming left V 2 bases short and J 1 base short, with 20 bases between. This CDR3 region has 19 residues. CDR1 is SGHTA and CDR2 is FQGTGA in the germline V gene. As DNA, the CDR3 is TGTGCCAGCAGCTTACGGGGGCAGGGGGTCGGGCTGAACACCGGGGAGCTGTTTTTT. It encodes CASSLRGQGVGLNTGELFF.

The rearrangement joins TRBV7-2 to TRBJ2-3, with a tentative D call TRBD2 (5 bases). The CDR3 loop spans 17 amino acids. Between the trimmed V and J ends, which lost 5 bases and 2 bases, there was a span of 20 bases. Germline V gene data show CDR1 as SGHTA and CDR2 as FQGNSA. The CDR3 nucleotides read TGTGCCAGCAGCCCCACGTTGGGAGCGGTGATCACAGATACGCAGTATTTT. Its translation: CASSPTLGAVITDTQYF.

This chain links TRBV2 with TRBJ1-2, with D perhaps TRBD1 (6 bases). V lost 2 bases and J lost 4, with 11 bases in between. Germline V lookup: CDR1 SNHLY, CDR2 FYNNEI. The CDR3 covers 14 residues. CDR3 sequence: CASSETGMGYGYTF. CDR3 DNA: TGTGCCAGCAGTGAAACAGGGATGGGCTATGGCTACACCTTC.

This chain joins TRBV7-9 and TRBJ1-4, with TRBD1 matching over 7 bases. V gave up 5 bases and J gave up 7 bases; unmatched junction bases: 7. Germline CDR1 SEHNR, CDR2 FQNEAQ (reference sequence). The CDR3 runs 14 residues. CDR3 DNA sequence: TGTGCCAGCAGCCTGACAGGGTTTGGTGAAAAACTGTTTTTT. Residues: CASSLTGFGEKLFF.

The chain carries TRBV7-2 and TRBJ1-1; D is uncertain. The CDR3 consists of 13 residues. V gave up 1 base and J gave up 7 bases, with 10 bases separating them. Germline V gene lookup returns CDR1 SGHTA and CDR2 FQGNSA. DNA for the CDR3: TGTGCCAGCAGCTTAGAAAGGGAATTTGAAGCTTTCTTT. Protein product: CASSLEREFEAFF.

The chain is built from TRBV3-1 (or the pseudogene TRBV3-2) and TRBJ2-3, with D hard to call. CDR1 and CDR2 (germline): LGHDT, YNNKEL (reference sequence). The ends were cut back, 3 bases at V and 3 bases at J, with 4 bases in the middle. This CDR3 has 12 amino acids. CDR3 nucleotides: TGTGCCAGCAGCCATGCGACAGATACGCAGTATTTT. Residues: CASSHATDTQYF.

This clone was recorded only once. This chain uses TRBV2 with TRBJ2-2; possibly TRBD1 for D (6 bases). V shed 6 bases and J shed 5 bases, with 13 bases lying between them. Germline V gives CDR1 SNHLY, CDR2 FYNNEI. The CDR3 runs to 14 residues. The CDR3 spells CASRTEGQTGELFF. In DNA form, the CDR3 reads TGTGCCAGCAGAACCGAGGGACAAACCGGGGAGCTGTTTTTT.

The V and J genes are TRBV30 and TRBJ2-3; 14 positions match TRBD2. The germline V gene has CDR1 GTSNPN and CDR2 SVGIG (reference sequence). V dropped 4 bases and J dropped 5; count of bases not matched to a gene: 5. The CDR3 length is 15 residues. This chain's CDR3 is CAWTRLAGGLDTQYF. For the CDR3, the DNA is TGTGCCTGGACCCGACTAGCGGGAGGGTTAGATACGCAGTATTTT.

The chain carries TRBV6-5 and TRBJ2-4; 9 nucleotides align to TRBD1. Germline V lookup: CDR1 MNHEY, CDR2 SVGAGI. The CDR3 length is 13 residues. V trimming: 8 bases; J trimming: 7 bases; junction bases outside the gene matches: 6. The CDR3 nucleotides are TGTGCCAGCCATCTCGACAGGGGGAACATTCAGTACTTC. This gives the protein CASHLDRGNIQYF.

The chain carries TRBV3-1 (or the pseudogene TRBV3-2) and TRBJ1-1; TRBD1 is a possible D gene (6 bases). V lost 0 bases and J lost 3, with 14 bases in between. Germline loops: CDR1 LGHDT, CDR2 YNNKEL (reference sequence). This CDR3 has 16 residues. The CDR3 DNA is TGTGCCAGCAGCCAAGATGTGGGGGCCGGGGACACTGAAGCTTTCTTT. This codes for CASSQDVGAGDTEAFF.

The chain combines TRBV19 with TRBJ1-1; D possibly corresponds to TRBD1 (6 bases). The CDR3 is 12 amino acids. Trimming stripped 4 bases from V and 8 bases from J, with 11 bases between. Per germline, CDR1 LNHDA and CDR2 SQIVND (reference sequence). The CDR3 nucleotides are TGTGCCAGTAGTACCCCAGGGGCGGAAGCTTTCTTT. Its protein product is CASSTPGAEAFF.

The rearrangement links TRBV30 to TRBJ1-3; D is unresolved. V was clipped by 4 bases and J by 1 base, with 5 bases between them. The CDR3 consists of 12 residues. CDR1 and CDR2 (germline): GTSNPN, SVGIG (reference sequence). CDR3 amino acids: CAWKRSGNTIYF. DNA of the CDR3: TGTGCCTGGAAGAGGTCTGGAAACACCATATATTTT. The whole variable domain, remainder taken from reference TRBV30 and TRBJ1-3, is SQTIHQWPATLVQPVGSPLSLECTVEGTSNPNLYWYRQAAGRGLQLLFYSVGIGQISSEVPQNLSASRPQDRQFILSSKKLLLSDSGFYLCAWKRSGNTIYFGEGSWLTVV.

V and J are TRBV28 and TRBJ2-7; TRBD2 matches 13 bases. Germline V CDR1 and CDR2: MDHEN, SYDVKM. The trim removed 7 bases at V and 3 bases at J, leaving 6 bases unmatched. The CDR3 is 15 amino acids. CDR3 sequence reads: CASTTTSGRLYEQYF. The CDR3 coding sequence is TGTGCCAGCACCACGACTAGCGGGAGGCTCTACGAGCAGTACTTC.

This clone was counted between two and nine times. Distinct nucleotide sequences in the sample also encode this CDR3. The genes are TRBV9 and TRBJ2-3; 11 bases are shared with TRBD2. The V gene end was trimmed by 3 bases and the J gene end by 4 bases; junction bases not matched to a gene: 4. This CDR3 is built from 15 residues. Germline values: CDR1 SGDLS, CDR2 YYNGEE. CDR3 residues: CASSDSGRGADTQYF. The CDR3 DNA reads TGTGCCAGCAGCGATAGCGGGAGGGGCGCAGATACGCAGTATTTT.

In this sample, this clone turned up once. V usage is TRBV2 and J usage is TRBJ2-4; D is unclear. Germline loops: CDR1 SNHLY, CDR2 FYNNEI. This CDR3 spans 16 amino acids. Trimming shortened V by 2 bases and J by 0 bases, and 11 bases separated the two germline ends. Written as DNA, the CDR3 is TGTGCCAGCAGTGAACGGCAGCAACCAGCCAAAAACATTCAGTACTTC. Its translation: CASSERQQPAKNIQYF.

Of note for this clone: Relative to the germline gene, one junction end is altered; a read error may explain this. The CDR3 region has the DNA TGTGCCAGCAGCCTAGCCCAGTACGAGAACGAGCAGTACTTC. Translating gives CASSLAQYENEQYF. The J gene is TRBJ2-7, the V gene TRBV7-9, with D tentatively TRBD2 (5 bases). Germline CDR1 reads SEHNR; CDR2 reads FQNEAQ (reference sequence). The CDR3 is 14 amino acids.

The CDR3 loop is CASRTAIDGYTF. The DNA for the CDR3 is TGTGCCAGCCGGACGGCTATAGACGGCTACACCTTC. V gene TRBV11-2 combines with J gene TRBJ1-2, with unresolved D. Trimming left V 8 bases short and J 8 bases short, with 15 bases between. This CDR3 spans 12 amino acids. Germline V CDR1 and CDR2: SGHAT, FQNNGV. The full variable domain, with the rest looked up from reference TRBV11-2 and TRBJ1-2, is EAGVAQSPRYKIIEKRQSVAFWCNPISGHATLYWYQQILGQGPKLLIQFQNNGVVDDSQLPKDRFSAERLKGVDSTLKIQPAKLEDSAVYLCASRTAIDGYTFGSGTRLTVV.

The chain joins TRBV24-1 to TRBJ2-1; TRBD2 might be the D (7 bases). Germline values: CDR1 KGHDR, CDR2 SFDVKD. Trimming removed 0 bases at V and 5 bases at J, with 10 bases between. This CDR3 region has 15 residues. CDR3 nucleotides: TGTGCCACCAGTGATTTGCGGGGGGCGGACAATGAGCAGTTCTTC. Protein product: CATSDLRGADNEQFF.

The count of this clone is one. The chain uses TRBV7-8 and TRBJ1-2; a possible D gene is TRBD1 (6 bases). Germline assignment: CDR1 SGHVS and CDR2 FQNEAQ. CDR3 length equals 13 residues. V shed 3 bases and J shed 3 bases, with 8 bases lying between them. DNA for the CDR3: TGTGCCAGCAGCTTCCGGACAGACTATGGCTACACCTTC. Residues: CASSFRTDYGYTF.

This clone was found once. This chain connects TRBV2 to TRBJ1-3; the match to TRBD1 covers 9 bases. V lost 6 bases to trimming and J lost 8 bases; unmatched junction nucleotides: 14. The CDR3 is made up of 16 amino acids. CDR1 SNHLY and CDR2 FYNNEI come from the germline V gene. The CDR3 DNA reads TGTGCCAGCAGCCTTACCTTGGGACAGGGAGTCTACACCATATATTTT. This sequence encodes CASSLTLGQGVYTIYF.

This clone was seen more than once but under ten times. The J gene is TRBJ2-3, the V gene TRBV5-1; 8 bases align to TRBD1. The germline gives CDR1 SGHRS, CDR2 YFSETQ. V shed 4 bases, J shed 5 bases, and the junction held 9 bases outside the gene matches. The CDR3 totals 15 residues. This chain's CDR3 is CASSASQGGRDTQYF. Written as DNA, the CDR3 is TGCGCCAGCAGCGCCTCACAGGGGGGAAGAGATACGCAGTATTTT.

This chain links TRBV29-1 with TRBJ2-1; D gene unclear. The CDR3 sequence is 13 residues long. With 1 base removed from V and 8 bases from J, the gap between germline ends came to 12 bases. Germline CDR1 and CDR2: SQVTM and ANQGSEA. CDR3 sequence reads: CSVEGSSRYEQFF. The CDR3 bases are TGCAGCGTTGAAGGGTCCTCCCGGTATGAGCAGTTCTTC.

J is TRBJ1-2 and V is TRBV5-6; TRBD1 matches 8 bases. Germline V lookup: CDR1 SGHDT, CDR2 YYEEEE. With V trimmed by 4 bases and J by 4 bases, 9 bases remained unmatched. This CDR3 has 15 amino acids. CDR3 sequence: CASSTGDRLFYGYTF. CDR3 DNA sequence: TGTGCCAGCAGCACCGGGGACAGGCTCTTCTATGGCTACACCTTC.

This clone has a single count. The V and J genes are TRBV19 and TRBJ2-3, with D perhaps matching TRBD1 or TRBD2 (5 bases each). The CDR3 length is 15 residues. Trimming cost V 2 bases and J 2 bases, with 11 bases left between them. The germline V gene encodes CDR1 LNHDA and CDR2 SQIVND (reference sequence). CDR3 nucleotides: TGTGCCAGTAGTATAATGGGGGTACCCACAGATACGCAGTATTTT. The encoded protein is CASSIMGVPTDTQYF.

The J gene is TRBJ2-3, the V gene TRBV27; D remains ambiguous. V lost 2 bases and J 5 bases, leaving 11 bases between the germline ends. Looked up from germline, CDR1 is MNHEY and CDR2 is SMNVEV (reference sequence). The CDR3 covers 14 residues. CDR3 in DNA: TGTGCCAGCAGTTTAATAGCCAAGCGAGATACGCAGTATTTT. It yields the protein CASSLIAKRDTQYF.

The V gene is TRBV18, the J gene TRBJ1-5; no reliable D call. The length of the CDR3 is 15 residues. V shed 0 bases and J shed 2 bases, with 8 bases lying between them. Germline V gene lookup returns CDR1 KGHSH and CDR2 LQKENI. The CDR3 DNA reads as TGTGCCAGCTCACCACCGGGGTTGGGCAATCAGCCCCAGCATTTT. Encoded protein: CASSPPGLGNQPQHF.

This clone was seen just once. The chain links TRBV27 to TRBJ1-1, with no clear D. Per the germline V gene, CDR1 is MNHEY and CDR2 is SMNVEV (reference sequence). V was pared by 5 bases and J by 5 bases, with 12 bases between. This CDR3 spans 13 amino acids. The DNA for the CDR3 is TGTGCCAGCAGTCCCCGTGGGGATACTGAAGCTTTCTTT. Protein sequence: CASSPRGDTEAFF.

J is TRBJ2-7 and V is TRBV4-3; 12 bases align to TRBD2. The ends lost 0 bases at V and 8 bases at J; junction bases unmatched: 5. Germline loops: CDR1 LGHNA, CDR2 YSLEER. This CDR3 is 15 amino acids long. The CDR3 spells CASSQEGLAGLKQYF. The CDR3 DNA reads as TGCGCCAGCAGCCAAGAGGGACTAGCGGGCCTCAAGCAGTACTTC.

The chain joins TRBV3-1 (or the pseudogene TRBV3-2) to TRBJ1-1; D gene unclear. Germline assignment: CDR1 LGHDT and CDR2 YNNKEL (reference sequence). V lost 4 bases and J lost 5, with 17 bases in between. The CDR3 is made up of 15 amino acids. The CDR3 reads CASSPSLGQKTEAFF. The DNA for the CDR3 is TGTGCCAGCAGCCCGTCCCTAGGTCAGAAGACTGAAGCTTTCTTT.